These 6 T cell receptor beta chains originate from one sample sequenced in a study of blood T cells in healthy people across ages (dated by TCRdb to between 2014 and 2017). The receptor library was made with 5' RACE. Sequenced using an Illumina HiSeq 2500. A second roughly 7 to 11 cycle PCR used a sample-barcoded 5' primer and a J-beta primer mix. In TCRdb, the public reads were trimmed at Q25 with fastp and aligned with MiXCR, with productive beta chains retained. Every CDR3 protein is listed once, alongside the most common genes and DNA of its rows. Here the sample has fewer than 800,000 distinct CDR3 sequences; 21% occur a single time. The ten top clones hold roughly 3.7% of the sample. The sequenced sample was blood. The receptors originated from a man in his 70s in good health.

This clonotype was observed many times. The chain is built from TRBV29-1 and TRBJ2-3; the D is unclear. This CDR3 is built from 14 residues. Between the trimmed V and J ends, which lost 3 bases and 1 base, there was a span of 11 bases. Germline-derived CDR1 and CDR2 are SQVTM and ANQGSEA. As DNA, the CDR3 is TGCAGCGTTGAGCTCCCCCGCGGCACAGATACGCAGTATTTT. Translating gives CSVELPRGTDTQYF.

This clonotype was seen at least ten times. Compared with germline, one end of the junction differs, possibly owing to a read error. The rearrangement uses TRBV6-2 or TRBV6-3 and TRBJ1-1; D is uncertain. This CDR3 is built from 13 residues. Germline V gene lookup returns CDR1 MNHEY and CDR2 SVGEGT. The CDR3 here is CASWEHGNAEAFF. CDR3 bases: TGTGCCAGCTGGGAACATGGGAACGCTGAAGCTTTCTTT.

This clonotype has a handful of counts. For the CDR3, the DNA is TGTGCCAGCAGGAAAGGACTAGCGGGAGTGGGGGATACGCAGTATTTT. Its translation is CASRKGLAGVGDTQYF. This chain connects TRBV7-2 to TRBJ2-3; TRBD2 agrees at 13 bases. Germline V gives CDR1 SGHTA, CDR2 FQGNSA. This CDR3 has 16 amino acids. V was pared by 6 bases and J by 6 bases, with 9 bases of the junction left unmatched. Drawing the rest from reference TRBV7-2 and TRBJ2-3, the complete variable domain is GAGVSQSPSNKVTEKGKDVELRCDPISGHTALYWYRQSLGQGLEFLIYFQGNSAPDKSGLPSDRFSAERTGGSVSTLTIQRTQQEDSAVYLCASRKGLAGVGDTQYFGPGTRLTVL.

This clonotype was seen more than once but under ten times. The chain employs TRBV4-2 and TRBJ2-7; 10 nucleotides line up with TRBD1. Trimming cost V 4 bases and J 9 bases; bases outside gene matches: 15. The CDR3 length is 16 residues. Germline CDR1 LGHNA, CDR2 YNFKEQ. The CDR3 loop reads CASSLIPGQGKDGQYF. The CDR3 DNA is TGTGCCAGCAGCCTTATACCGGGACAGGGGAAGGACGGGCAGTACTTC.

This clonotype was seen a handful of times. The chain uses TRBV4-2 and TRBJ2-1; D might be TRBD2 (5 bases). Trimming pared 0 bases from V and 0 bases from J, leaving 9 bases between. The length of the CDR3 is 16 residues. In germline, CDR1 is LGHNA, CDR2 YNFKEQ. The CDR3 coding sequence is TGTGCCAGCAGCCAAGATGGAACTAGCTCCTACAATGAGCAGTTCTTC. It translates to CASSQDGTSSYNEQFF.

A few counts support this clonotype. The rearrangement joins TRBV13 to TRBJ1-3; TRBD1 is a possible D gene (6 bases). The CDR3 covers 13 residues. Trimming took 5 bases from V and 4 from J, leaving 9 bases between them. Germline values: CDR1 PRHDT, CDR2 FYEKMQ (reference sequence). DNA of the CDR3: TGTGCCAGCAGCGAGGGGGGAGGAAACACCATATATTTT. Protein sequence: CASSEGGGNTIYF.